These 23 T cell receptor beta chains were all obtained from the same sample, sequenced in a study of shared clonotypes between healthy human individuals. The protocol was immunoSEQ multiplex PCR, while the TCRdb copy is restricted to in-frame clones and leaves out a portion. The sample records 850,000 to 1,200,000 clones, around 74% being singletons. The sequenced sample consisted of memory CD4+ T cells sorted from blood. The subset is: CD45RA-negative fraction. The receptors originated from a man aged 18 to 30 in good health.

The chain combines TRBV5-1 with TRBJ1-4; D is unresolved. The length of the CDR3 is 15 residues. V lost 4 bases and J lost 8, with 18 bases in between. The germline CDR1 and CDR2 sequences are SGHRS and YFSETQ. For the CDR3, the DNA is TGCGCCAGCAGCCCCGGACCCCAAATGAAGGAAAAACTGTTTTTT. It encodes CASSPGPQMKEKLFF.

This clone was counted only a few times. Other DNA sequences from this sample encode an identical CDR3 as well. In nucleotides, the CDR3 is TGTGCCAGCAGCAACTACGAGCAGTACTTC. This gives the protein CASSNYEQYF. The V call is TRBV6-1, the J call TRBJ2-7, with unresolved D. CDR1 and CDR2 (germline): MNHNS, SASEGT. The CDR3 covers 10 residues. V gave up 6 bases and J gave up 3 bases, with 3 bases separating them.

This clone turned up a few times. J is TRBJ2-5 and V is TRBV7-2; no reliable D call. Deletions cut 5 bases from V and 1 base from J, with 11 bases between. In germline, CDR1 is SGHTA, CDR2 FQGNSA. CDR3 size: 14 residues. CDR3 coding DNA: TGTGCCAGCAGCAAAACCCTTTCCCAAGAGACCCAGTACTTC. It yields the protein CASSKTLSQETQYF.

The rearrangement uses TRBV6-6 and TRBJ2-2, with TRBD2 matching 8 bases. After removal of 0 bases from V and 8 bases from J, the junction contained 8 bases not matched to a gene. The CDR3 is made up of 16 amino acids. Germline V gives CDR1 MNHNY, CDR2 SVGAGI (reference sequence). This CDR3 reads CASSYSGAGGGGELFF. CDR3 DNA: TGTGCCAGCAGTTACTCGGGCGCGGGAGGAGGGGGGGAGCTGTTTTTT.

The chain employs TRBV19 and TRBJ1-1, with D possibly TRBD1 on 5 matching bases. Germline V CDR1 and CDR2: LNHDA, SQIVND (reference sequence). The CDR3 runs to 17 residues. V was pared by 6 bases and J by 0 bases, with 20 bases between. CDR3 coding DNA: TGTGCCAGTAGCCCAACGGGGCTTCGTGGTGTGAACACTGAAGCTTTCTTT. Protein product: CASSPTGLRGVNTEAFF.

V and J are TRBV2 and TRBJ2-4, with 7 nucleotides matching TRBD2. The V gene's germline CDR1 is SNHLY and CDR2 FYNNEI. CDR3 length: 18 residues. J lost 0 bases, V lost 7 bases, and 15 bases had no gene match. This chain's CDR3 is CASMMGGSSGVAKNIQYF. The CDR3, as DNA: TGTGCCAGCATGATGGGAGGTTCCAGCGGGGTAGCCAAAAACATTCAGTACTTC.

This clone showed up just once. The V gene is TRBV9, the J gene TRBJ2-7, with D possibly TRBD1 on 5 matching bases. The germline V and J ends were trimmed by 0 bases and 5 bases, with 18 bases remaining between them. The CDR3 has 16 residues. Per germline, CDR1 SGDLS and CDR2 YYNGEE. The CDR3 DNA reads TGTGCCAGCAGCGTAGAACTACAGGACACCTACAACGAGCAGTACTTC. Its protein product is CASSVELQDTYNEQYF.

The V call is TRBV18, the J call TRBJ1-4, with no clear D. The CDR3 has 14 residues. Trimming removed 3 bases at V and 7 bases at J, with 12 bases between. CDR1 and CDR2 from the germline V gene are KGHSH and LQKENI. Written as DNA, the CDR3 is TGTGCCAGCTCACCGGTTGTACCGTCTGAAAAACTGTTTTTT. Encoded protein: CASSPVVPSEKLFF.

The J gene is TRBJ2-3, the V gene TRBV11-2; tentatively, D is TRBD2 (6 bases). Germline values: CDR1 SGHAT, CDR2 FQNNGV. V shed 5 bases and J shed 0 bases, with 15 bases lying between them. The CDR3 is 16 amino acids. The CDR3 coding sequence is TGTGCCAGCAGCGCGTACGGAGGACTAAGCACAGATACGCAGTATTTT. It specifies CASSAYGGLSTDTQYF.

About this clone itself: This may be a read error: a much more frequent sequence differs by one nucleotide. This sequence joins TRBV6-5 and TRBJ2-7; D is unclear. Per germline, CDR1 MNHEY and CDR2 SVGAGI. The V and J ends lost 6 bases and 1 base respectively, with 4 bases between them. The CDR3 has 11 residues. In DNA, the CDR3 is TGTGCCAGCAGCCAATCCTACGAGCAGTACTTC. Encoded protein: CASSQSYEQYF.

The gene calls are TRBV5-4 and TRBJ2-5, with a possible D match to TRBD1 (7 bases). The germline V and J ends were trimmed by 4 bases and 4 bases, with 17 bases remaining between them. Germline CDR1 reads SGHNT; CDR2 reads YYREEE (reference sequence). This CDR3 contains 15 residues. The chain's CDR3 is CASSQGLQGGETQYF. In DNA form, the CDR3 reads TGTGCCAGCAGCCAGGGACTCCAGGGGGGAGAGACCCAGTACTTC.

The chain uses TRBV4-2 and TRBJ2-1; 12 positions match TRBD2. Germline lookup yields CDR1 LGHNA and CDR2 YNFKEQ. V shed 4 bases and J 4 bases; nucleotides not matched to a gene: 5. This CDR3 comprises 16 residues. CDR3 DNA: TGTGCCAGCAGCCTCGGGACTAGCGGGCTTTACAATGAGCAGTTCTTC. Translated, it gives CASSLGTSGLYNEQFF.

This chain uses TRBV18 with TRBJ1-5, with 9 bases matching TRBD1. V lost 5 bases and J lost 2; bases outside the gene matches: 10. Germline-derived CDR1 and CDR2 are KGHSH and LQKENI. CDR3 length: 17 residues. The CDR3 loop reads CASSAQGALTGNQPQHF. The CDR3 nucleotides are TGTGCCAGCTCAGCACAGGGGGCTCTGACAGGCAATCAGCCCCAGCATTTT.

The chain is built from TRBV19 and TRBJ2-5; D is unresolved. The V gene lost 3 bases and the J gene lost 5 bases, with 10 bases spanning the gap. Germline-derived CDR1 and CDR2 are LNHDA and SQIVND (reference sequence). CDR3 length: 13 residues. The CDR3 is CASSILLRETQYF. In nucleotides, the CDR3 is TGTGCCAGTAGTATTTTATTGCGGGAGACCCAGTACTTC. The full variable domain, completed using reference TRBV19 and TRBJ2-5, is DGGITQSPKYLFRKEGQNVTLSCEQNLNHDAMYWYRQDPGQGLRLIYYSQIVNDFQKGDIAEGYSVSREKKESFPLTVTSAQKNPTAFYLCASSILLRETQYFGPGTRLLVL.

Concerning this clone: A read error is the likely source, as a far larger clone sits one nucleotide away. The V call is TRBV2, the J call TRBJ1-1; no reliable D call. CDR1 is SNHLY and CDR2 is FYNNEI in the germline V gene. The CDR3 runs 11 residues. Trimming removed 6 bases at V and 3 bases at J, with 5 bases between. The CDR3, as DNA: TGTGCCAGCAGGGAGGACACTGAAGCTTTCTTT. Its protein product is CASREDTEAFF.

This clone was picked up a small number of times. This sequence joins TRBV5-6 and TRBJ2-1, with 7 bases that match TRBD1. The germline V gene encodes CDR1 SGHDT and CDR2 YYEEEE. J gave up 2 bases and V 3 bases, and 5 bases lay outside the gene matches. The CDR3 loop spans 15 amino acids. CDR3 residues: CASSSDRPPYNEQFF. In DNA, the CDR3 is TGTGCCAGCAGCTCGGACAGGCCGCCCTACAATGAGCAGTTCTTC.

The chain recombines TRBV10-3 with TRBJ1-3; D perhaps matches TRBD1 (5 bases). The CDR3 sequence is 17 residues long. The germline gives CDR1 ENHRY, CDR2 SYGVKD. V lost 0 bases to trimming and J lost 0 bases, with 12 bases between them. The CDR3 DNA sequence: TGTGCCATCAGTGAGTCTGGGGTCAGGGACTCTGGAAACACCATATATTTT. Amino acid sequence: CAISESGVRDSGNTIYF.

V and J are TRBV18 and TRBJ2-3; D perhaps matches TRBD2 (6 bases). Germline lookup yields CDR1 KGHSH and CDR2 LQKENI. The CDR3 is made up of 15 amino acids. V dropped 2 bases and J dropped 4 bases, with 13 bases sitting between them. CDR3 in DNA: TGTGCCAGCTCACCAGGGGGGACGAAGTCAGATACGCAGTATTTT. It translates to CASSPGGTKSDTQYF.

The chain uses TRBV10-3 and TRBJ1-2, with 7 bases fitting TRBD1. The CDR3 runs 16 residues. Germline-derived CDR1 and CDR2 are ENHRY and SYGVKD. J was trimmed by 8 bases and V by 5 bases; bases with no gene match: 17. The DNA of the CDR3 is TGTGCCATCAGTTCGGGTGTTCAGGGGGTCCATAGCGGCTACACCTTC. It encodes CAISSGVQGVHSGYTF.

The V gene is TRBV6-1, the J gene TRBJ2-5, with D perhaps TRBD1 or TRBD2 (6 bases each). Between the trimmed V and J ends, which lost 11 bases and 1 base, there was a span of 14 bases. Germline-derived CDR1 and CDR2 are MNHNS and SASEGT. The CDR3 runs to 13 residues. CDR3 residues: CASEGGIQETQYF. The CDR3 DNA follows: TGTGCCTCTGAAGGGGGGATCCAAGAGACCCAGTACTTC.

The CDR3 DNA reads as TGTGCCAGCAGCTCCCGAACCTCTAGAGGGGGCAGTGGCTACACCTTC. This translates into CASSSRTSRGGSGYTF. The chain couples TRBV7-3 to TRBJ1-2; 7 positions agree with TRBD1. This CDR3 has 16 residues. Germline CDR1 SGHTA, CDR2 FQGTGA. The trim removed 4 bases at V and 7 bases at J, leaving 15 bases unmatched. Complete variable domain (other parts from reference TRBV7-3 and TRBJ1-2): GAGVSQTPSNKVTEKGKYVELRCDPISGHTALYWYRQSLGQGPEFLIYFQGTGAADDSGLPNDRFFAVRPEGSVSTLKIQRTERGDSAVYLCASSSRTSRGGSGYTFGSGTRLTVV.

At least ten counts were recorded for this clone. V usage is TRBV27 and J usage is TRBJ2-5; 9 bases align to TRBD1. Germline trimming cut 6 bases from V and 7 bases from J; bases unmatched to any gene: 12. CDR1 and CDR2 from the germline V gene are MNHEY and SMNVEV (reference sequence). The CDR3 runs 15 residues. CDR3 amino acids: CASSWGEQTGGTQYF. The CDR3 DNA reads TGTGCCAGCAGCTGGGGGGAGCAGACAGGGGGGACCCAGTACTTC.

The CDR3 here is CASSHGQGKEGTDTQYF. In DNA, the CDR3 is TGTGCCAGCAGCCATGGACAGGGAAAAGAGGGCACAGATACGCAGTATTTT. This chain uses TRBV5-5 with TRBJ2-3; 8 nucleotides line up with TRBD1. The V segment lost 4 bases and the J segment 1 base; nucleotides outside the gene matches: 11. CDR1 is SGHKS and CDR2 is YYEKEE in the germline V gene (reference sequence). The CDR3 length is 17 residues.